This T cell receptor beta chain was identified during a study of T cell responses to AZD1222 COVID-19 vaccine. Study outcomes and limitations: In the spike-specific TCR repertoire, nearly half reportedly target unmutated variant regions. Along spike, vaccine-associated CD4 TCRs were found throughout, with dominance at 160-218 and 743-854. The peak T cell response came first, and repertoires were sampled only after it.

The CDR3 is 15 amino acids. The germline CDR1 and CDR2 sequences are MGHDK and SYGVNS. The V gene end was trimmed by 3 bases and the J gene end by 7 bases; junction bases not matched to a gene: 2. This clone was detected a few times. No antigen is known for it. The protocol was immunoSEQ multiplex PCR, while the TCRdb copy is restricted to in-frame clones and leaves out a portion. This sample carries 100,000 to 150,000 clones, approximately 91% of them seen once, and the ten largest clones take approximately 28%. The sample was peripheral blood, taken on day 0 of AZD1222 vaccination. The chain employs TRBV25-1 and TRBJ1-6; 11 nucleotides agree with TRBD1. The sequence was obtained from an adult in good health. Written as DNA, the CDR3 is TGTGCCAGCAGTGACGGACAGGGGGCGAATTCACCCCTCCACTTT. The encoded protein is CASSDGQGANSPLHF.